The 26 T cell receptor beta chains given below trace back to one sample, sequenced in a study of blood T cells in healthy people across ages. Through a sample-barcoded 5' primer and a J-beta primer mix, a second PCR was run for about 6 to 12 cycles. TCRdb reanalysed the 5' RACE reads using MiXCR and keeps one entry per CDR3 protein. This table has about 1.8 million distinct CDR3 sequences, 49% appearing once. Sequences were obtained from blood. These receptors were taken from a woman aged 40 to 50 in good health.

This clonotype has just one count. The rearrangement uses TRBV20-1 and TRBJ1-2, with TRBD1 identical over 7 bases. V lost 3 bases, J lost 6 bases, and 13 bases stayed unmatched. The CDR3 runs to 15 residues. CDR1 is DFQATT, CDR2 SNEGSKA, per germline (reference sequence). In DNA form, the CDR3 reads TGCAGTGCTAGCCTCCTGGGACAGTGGGTCGATGGCTACACCTTC. Its translation: CSASLLGQWVDGYTF.

J is TRBJ1-2 and V is TRBV5-1, with D possibly being TRBD1 (6 bases). Trimming pared 4 bases from V and 4 bases from J, leaving 17 bases between. Germline CDR1 is SGHRS and CDR2 is YFSETQ. The CDR3 spans 15 residues. The CDR3 DNA reads as TGCGCCAGCAGCCAATACAGGGAGGGGAGCTATGGCTACACCTTC. Its translation is CASSQYREGSYGYTF.

In its sample, this clonotype was seen many times. The chain carries TRBV29-1 and TRBJ2-7; the D call may be TRBD1 or TRBD2 (5 bases each). The CDR3 extends over 13 amino acids. V was cut by 6 bases and J by 2 bases, with 14 bases left in between. Germline loops: CDR1 SQVTM, CDR2 ANQGSEA. DNA of the CDR3: TGCAGCGTCCTGAGGGCAGGGACCTACGAGCAGTACTTC. This translates into CSVLRAGTYEQYF.

This clonotype was seen only a few times. This chain links TRBV18 with TRBJ2-5; D is ambiguous. The CDR3 consists of 13 residues. CDR1 KGHSH and CDR2 LQKENI come from the germline V gene. Trimming stripped 2 bases from V and 2 bases from J, with 6 bases between. The CDR3 nucleotides read TGTGCCAGCTCACCAAGCTGGCAAGAGACCCAGTACTTC. Its translation is CASSPSWQETQYF.

The V gene is TRBV20-1, the J gene TRBJ2-3; D may match TRBD1 or TRBD2 (6 bases each). V was pared by 6 bases and J by 3 bases, with 19 bases between. The CDR3 covers 15 residues. Germline assignment: CDR1 DFQATT and CDR2 SNEGSKA (reference sequence). In nucleotides, the CDR3 is TGCAGTGCCCCGGGGGCCGGGACCAGTACAGATACGCAGTATTTT. It translates to CSAPGAGTSTDTQYF.

V usage is TRBV24-1 and J usage is TRBJ2-3; D is ambiguous. CDR1 and CDR2 from the germline V gene are KGHDR and SFDVKD. CDR3 length: 13 amino acids. V gave up 0 bases and J gave up 5 bases, with 5 bases separating them. The chain's CDR3 is CATSDLPGDTQYF. The CDR3 region has the DNA TGTGCCACCAGTGATTTGCCGGGAGATACGCAGTATTTT.

Turning to this clonotype: Compared with germline, one end of the junction differs, possibly owing to a read error. The chain couples TRBV29-1 to TRBJ1-2; 8 nucleotides agree with TRBD1. The length of the CDR3 is 14 residues. The germline gives CDR1 SQVTM, CDR2 ANQGSEA. CDR3: CSVVGDRGNYSYTF. CDR3 in DNA: TGCAGCGTTGTTGGAGACAGGGGCAACTATAGCTACACCTTC.

The chain's CDR3 is CASSPSGGTGHGYTF. CDR3 in DNA: TGTGCCAGCAGCCCGAGTGGGGGTACGGGGCATGGCTACACCTTC. The gene calls are TRBV7-9 and TRBJ1-2, with D possibly being TRBD1 (5 bases). From germline, CDR1 is SEHNR and CDR2 FQNEAQ (reference sequence). V lost 5 bases and J 6 bases, leaving 19 bases between the germline ends. This CDR3 is 15 amino acids long.

Points on this clonotype: A junction end diverges from the germline sequence, so it may reflect a read error. The chain is built from TRBV20-1 and TRBJ2-6; tentatively, D is TRBD2 (7 bases). The CDR3 extends over 20 amino acids. CDR1 and CDR2 (germline): DFQATT, SNEGSKA (reference sequence). CDR3 nucleotide sequence: TGCAGTGCTAGGGAGGCGGGGGCAGGTCTAAGGGATTCTGGGGCCGACGTCCTGACTTTC. This codes for CSAREAGAGLRDSGADVLTF.

The sample holds many counts of this clonotype. The J gene is TRBJ2-5, the V gene TRBV20-1; possibly TRBD1 for D (6 bases). Looked up from germline, CDR1 is DFQATT and CDR2 is SNEGSKA (reference sequence). V was cut by 3 bases and J by 5 bases, with 19 bases left in between. The CDR3 contains 15 residues. CDR3 DNA: TGCAGTGCTAGTTATCCCGACAGGAGGTGGGAGACCCAGTACTTC. It specifies CSASYPDRRWETQYF.

This clonotype occurred a few times. This chain connects TRBV7-2 to TRBJ2-7; D is unresolved. Germline V CDR1 and CDR2: SGHTA, FQGNSA. V was clipped by 0 bases and J by 2 bases, with 8 bases between them. The CDR3 totals 14 residues. CDR3 sequence reads: CASSLAVRPYEQYF. The CDR3 region has the DNA TGTGCCAGCAGCTTAGCTGTCAGACCCTACGAGCAGTACTTC. Variable domain in full (rest from reference TRBV7-2 and TRBJ2-7): GAGVSQSPSNKVTEKGKDVELRCDPISGHTALYWYRQSLGQGLEFLIYFQGNSAPDKSGLPSDRFSAERTGGSVSTLTIQRTQQEDSAVYLCASSLAVRPYEQYFGPGTRLTVT.

On this clonotype: Mismatch with germline at one junction end may stem from a read error. The chain's CDR3 is CGARFLATETQYF. The CDR3 DNA is TGCGGTGCTAGATTTTTAGCGACGGAGACCCAGTACTTC. This sequence joins TRBV20-1 and TRBJ2-5; tentatively, D is TRBD2 (5 bases). This CDR3 spans 13 amino acids. Germline V gene lookup returns CDR1 DFQATT and CDR2 SNEGSKA (reference sequence).

The chain couples TRBV20-1 to TRBJ2-7, with D unclear. The CDR3 runs 13 residues. Trimming removed 3 bases at V and 3 bases at J, with 12 bases between. Germline loops: CDR1 DFQATT, CDR2 SNEGSKA (reference sequence). CDR3 DNA: TGCAGTGCTAGTTCTGGGGTGGACTACGAGCAGTACTTC. Protein sequence: CSASSGVDYEQYF.

This clonotype appeared a few times. The chain carries TRBV20-1 and TRBJ2-7; D might be TRBD2 (5 bases). Germline V gene lookup returns CDR1 DFQATT and CDR2 SNEGSKA (reference sequence). CDR3 size: 14 residues. The ends were cut back, 6 bases at V and 4 bases at J, with 19 bases in the middle. The DNA of the CDR3 is TGCAGTGCCATATCGAGCGGACCACATTACGAGCAGTACTTC. Translation gives CSAISSGPHYEQYF.

This rearrangement joins TRBV7-2 to TRBJ2-3; 7 bases line up with TRBD1. The V segment lost 0 bases and the J segment 4 bases; nucleotides outside the gene matches: 7. CDR1 and CDR2 (germline): SGHTA, FQGNSA. The CDR3 sequence is 16 residues long. The CDR3 bases are TGTGCCAGCAGCTTAGCGGGACAGCGAGGCGCAGATACGCAGTATTTT. Translating gives CASSLAGQRGADTQYF. The complete variable domain, with remaining parts taken from reference TRBV7-2 and TRBJ2-3, reads GAGVSQSPSNKVTEKGKDVELRCDPISGHTALYWYRQSLGQGLEFLIYFQGNSAPDKSGLPSDRFSAERTGGSVSTLTIQRTQQEDSAVYLCASSLAGQRGADTQYFGPGTRLTVL.

The V gene is TRBV27, the J gene TRBJ2-5; a possible D gene is TRBD1 (6 bases). The CDR3 totals 14 residues. Trimming took 4 bases from V and 11 from J, leaving 20 bases between them. CDR1 and CDR2 (germline): MNHEY, SMNVEV (reference sequence). CDR3 protein: CASSSQQGYNEQYF. The CDR3 DNA follows: TGTGCCAGCAGTTCCCAACAGGGATACAATGAGCAGTACTTC.

The chain carries TRBV5-1 and TRBJ2-7; either TRBD1 or TRBD2 may supply D (5 bases each). The CDR3 is made up of 13 amino acids. Trimming took 5 bases from V and 2 from J, leaving 11 bases between them. Looked up from germline, CDR1 is SGHRS and CDR2 is YFSETQ. CDR3 amino acids: CASRPGAPYEQYF. The CDR3 coding sequence is TGCGCCAGCAGACCCGGGGCACCCTACGAGCAGTACTTC.

CDR3 sequence: CSAPPHRVYGYTF. CDR3 sequence (DNA): TGCAGTGCTCCCCCGCACAGGGTCTATGGCTACACCTTC. The chain has TRBV20-1 and TRBJ1-2; TRBD1 is a possible D gene (6 bases). V lost 5 bases and J lost 4, with 14 bases in between. This CDR3 has 13 residues. Germline V gene sequence: CDR1 DFQATT, CDR2 SNEGSKA (reference sequence).

The chain carries TRBV7-9 and TRBJ1-2; tentative D call: TRBD1 (6 bases). Germline V gene data show CDR1 as SEHNR and CDR2 as FQNEAQ (reference sequence). The CDR3 covers 12 residues. The germline V and J ends were trimmed by 3 bases and 8 bases, with 10 bases remaining between them. The CDR3 nucleotides read TGTGCCAGCAGCTTTTCCGGGACAGGCTACACCTTC. It specifies CASSFSGTGYTF.

This rearrangement joins TRBV12-3 or TRBV12-4 to TRBJ2-3; no clear D. V lost 2 bases and J 1 base, leaving 7 bases between the germline ends. CDR3 length equals 14 residues. This CDR3 is CASSLRKGTDTQYF. In nucleotides, the CDR3 is TGTGCCAGCAGTTTACGGAAGGGCACAGATACGCAGTATTTT.

The chain links TRBV7-2 to TRBJ1-5; D perhaps matches TRBD1 (5 bases). The germline V gene has CDR1 SGHTA and CDR2 FQGNSA. The CDR3 is made up of 15 amino acids. V was cut by 0 bases and J by 7 bases, with 13 bases left in between. The CDR3 sequence: CASSLALGGGQPQHF. The CDR3 bases are TGTGCCAGCAGCTTAGCCCTTGGGGGTGGGCAGCCCCAGCATTTT.

The rearrangement uses TRBV12-3 or TRBV12-4 and TRBJ1-2; the match to TRBD1 covers 10 bases. The CDR3 sequence is 15 residues long. Trimming removed 5 bases from V and 2 bases from J; junction bases left unmatched: 5. CDR3: CASSQRTGGNYGYTF. The DNA for the CDR3 is TGTGCCAGCAGTCAACGGACAGGGGGAAACTATGGCTACACCTTC.

J is TRBJ2-7 and V is TRBV6-1; no firm D call. V lost 0 bases, J lost 3 bases, and 6 bases lay in between. CDR3 length: 13 residues. Germline V gene lookup returns CDR1 MNHNS and CDR2 SASEGT. The CDR3 bases are TGTGCCAGCAGTGAAGCGATAGACTACGAGCAGTACTTC. It yields the protein CASSEAIDYEQYF.

This clonotype has a handful of counts. CDR3 residues: CAISANRGVTYEQYF. For the CDR3, the DNA is TGTGCCATCAGCGCTAACAGGGGGGTGACCTACGAGCAGTACTTC. The V gene is TRBV10-3, the J gene TRBJ2-7; 8 bases are a match to TRBD1. CDR3 length: 15 amino acids. Germline V gene data show CDR1 as ENHRY and CDR2 as SYGVKD. Trimming removed 6 bases from V and 2 bases from J; junction bases left unmatched: 9.

This sequence joins TRBV4-3 and TRBJ2-3, with D maybe TRBD1 (5 bases). The CDR3 is 16 amino acids. CDR1 LGHNA and CDR2 YSLEER come from the germline V gene. The V end lost 0 bases, the J end lost 2 bases, and 12 bases lay between the germline ends. The CDR3 coding sequence is TGCGCCAGCAGCCAAGATCGCAGGGAAAACACAGATACGCAGTATTTT. Amino acid sequence: CASSQDRRENTDTQYF.

This clonotype was counted many times. V and J are TRBV6-1 and TRBJ2-5, with D perhaps TRBD1 (5 bases). Trimming removed 7 bases at V and 4 bases at J, with 13 bases between. CDR3 length: 13 residues. Per the germline V gene, CDR1 is MNHNS and CDR2 is SASEGT. The CDR3 here is CASTNGRVETQYF. The CDR3, as DNA: TGTGCCAGCACCAACGGCAGGGTAGAGACCCAGTACTTC.